These T cell receptor beta chains were read from a single sample in a study of immune evolution from preneoplasia to lung adenocarcinoma. Here immunoSEQ multiplex PCR was the method, and the copy in TCRdb shows in-frame clones only, minus some. The table lists about 12,000 clones, roughly 84% of them singletons. The sample consisted of FFPE tissue from an adenomatous hyperplasia lung lesion. These receptors all come from a person over 45 with lung adenocarcinoma. The CDR3 runs from the conserved cysteine through the conserved F or W. The D gene is left open where the match is weak. Expanded clones get a size class; other rows say once, few or many, or leave the size out.

v_gene	j_gene	abundance	d_gene	CDR3nt	CDR3aa
TRBV7-9	TRBJ1-5	few	TRBD1	TGTGCCAGCAGCCAATCCCATGGGGGGACAGTGAATCAGCCCCAGCATTTT	CASSQSHGGTVNQPQHF
TRBV10-3	TRBJ2-7	-	TRBD2	TGTGCCATCAGTGAAGGTACTAGCGGGAGCTACGAGCAGTACTTC	CAISEGTSGSYEQYF
TRBV7-2	TRBJ2-1	-	TRBD2	TGTGCCAGCAGCGACACCGGGACTAGCGGGAGCGGTGGGCAGTTCTTC	CASSDTGTSGSGGQFF
TRBV11-3	TRBJ2-7	-	-	TGTGCCAGCAGCCTCCCGGGACACATCTACGAGCAGTACTTC	CASSLPGHIYEQYF
TRBV19	TRBJ2-1	-	TRBD1	TGTGCCAGTAGCCCGGACAGGGGGCTGGGACACAATGAGCAGTTCTTC	CASSPDRGLGHNEQFF
TRBV5-6	TRBJ2-5	once	TRBD2	TGTGCCAGCAGCTTGGATCTAGCGGGAGGGGAGACCCAGTACTTC	CASSLDLAGGETQYF
TRBV13	TRBJ2-2	-	TRBD1	TGTGCCAGCAGCTTTCGTCCCCCGACAGGGGGCAACACCGGGGAGCTGTTTTTT	CASSFRPPTGGNTGELFF
TRBV7-2	TRBJ1-4	-	-	TGTGCCAGCAGCTTAACTAATGAAAAACTGTTTTTT	CASSLTNEKLFF
TRBV30	TRBJ2-3	-	TRBD1	TGTGCCTATACGACAGGGTTAGGCACAGATACGCAGTATTTT	CAYTTGLGTDTQYF
TRBV2	TRBJ2-1	-	-	TGTGCCAGCAGTGAACACGGGATGAATGAGCAGTTCTTC	CASSEHGMNEQFF
TRBV4-1	TRBJ1-4	-	-	TGCGCCAGCAGCCAAGATCAAGGGGCCACTAATGAAAAACTGTTTTTT	CASSQDQGATNEKLFF
TRBV27	TRBJ2-3	-	TRBD2	TGTGCCAGCAAAACGGGACTAGGGATAAATACGCAGTATTTT	CASKTGLGINTQYF
TRBV9	TRBJ2-1	-	TRBD2	TGTGCCAGCAGCGTAGCTGGTGCGGGAGTTCTGTTCTTC	CASSVAGAGVLFF
TRBV18	TRBJ2-3	-	-	TGTGCCAGCTCTTCCACAGATACGCAGTATTTT	CASSSTDTQYF
TRBV29-1	TRBJ2-3	-	TRBD2	TGCAGCGTAATAGCGGGAGTAACAGATACGCAGTATTTT	CSVIAGVTDTQYF
TRBV19	TRBJ2-7	-	TRBD1	TGTGCCAGTAGTATTCTCGGGACAGGGTTCTACGAGCAGTACTTC	CASSILGTGFYEQYF
TRBV19	TRBJ2-2	-	-	TGTGCCAGTAGTATAGCAGGGAACACCGGGGAGCTGTTTTTT	CASSIAGNTGELFF
TRBV25-1	TRBJ2-1	-	TRBD2	TGTGCCAGCAGTGTTCGACTAGCGGGGGACAATGAGCAGTTCTTC	CASSVRLAGDNEQFF
TRBV9	TRBJ2-2	-	TRBD2	TGTGCCAGCAGTGTAGGAGCTAGCGGAGCCACCGGGGAGCTGTTTTTT	CASSVGASGATGELFF
TRBV27	TRBJ2-7	-	TRBD1	TGTGCCAGCCGCCGAGGGACAGATCGACTTTTAATCCACGAGCAGTACTTC	CASRRGTDRLLIHEQYF
TRBV5-1	TRBJ2-2	-	TRBD1	TGCGCCAGCAGCACAGGGGGCACCGGGGAGCTGTTTTTT	CASSTGGTGELFF
TRBV29-1	TRBJ2-2	-	-	TGCAGCGTTGATCGAGGAGCCACCGGGGAGCTGTTTTTT	CSVDRGATGELFF
TRBV5-5	TRBJ1-1	-	-	TGTGCCAGCAGCTTGTGGGGGCAGAAGAGACAAGGCACTGAAGCTTTCTTT	CASSLWGQKRQGTEAFF
TRBV7-6	TRBJ2-2	-	TRBD2	TGTGCCAGCAGCTTAGCTCGGGGGGGACGGACCGGGGAGCTGTTTTTT	CASSLARGGRTGELFF
TRBV9	TRBJ2-2	-	-	TGTGCCAGCAGCGCGACATTGGCCGGGGAGCTGTTTTTT	CASSATLAGELFF
TRBV28	TRBJ1-5	once	TRBD1	TGTGCCAGCAGTTTATCCTCCAGGGGGAACAATCAGCCCCAGCATTTT	CASSLSSRGNNQPQHF
TRBV5-6	TRBJ2-7	-	-	TGTGCCAGCAGCGGTGGAGGTGTATACGAGCAGTACTTC	CASSGGGVYEQYF
TRBV18	TRBJ2-1	-	TRBD1	TGTGCCAGCTCACCCGGGACAGGGGGCGAAGAGCAGTTCTTC	CASSPGTGGEEQFF
TRBV6-5	TRBJ2-7	-	-	TGTGCCAGCAGTTACCGTTTGGGGGTTACCTACGAGCAGTACTTC	CASSYRLGVTYEQYF
TRBV7-9	TRBJ1-3	once	-	TGTGCCAGCAGCCGCGGAACAATTCTGGGTGCAGGGACTGGAAACACCATATATTTT	CASSRGTILGAGTGNTIYF
TRBV6-6	TRBJ2-7	medium-sized	TRBD1	TGTGCCAGCAGACCCGACAGGGGGAGACTCTACGAGCAGTACTTC	CASRPDRGRLYEQYF
TRBV9	TRBJ2-5	-	TRBD2	TGTGCCAGCAGCGTAGGCTCTAGCGGGAGGGAGACCCAGTACTTC	CASSVGSSGRETQYF
TRBV2	TRBJ2-7	-	-	TGTGCCAGCAGTGTTGGACACCACTACGAGCAGTACTTC	CASSVGHHYEQYF
TRBV7-2	TRBJ2-7	-	TRBD2	TGTGCCAGCAGCTGGACCTTCGGGAGGAACGAGCAGTACTTC	CASSWTFGRNEQYF
TRBV14	TRBJ2-7	-	TRBD2	TGTGCCAGCAGCCAGAAGCGGGAGCGTTCCTACGAGCAGTACTTC	CASSQKRERSYEQYF
TRBV27	TRBJ2-2	-	TRBD2	TGTGCCAGCAGTTTCAGCCTAGCGGGAGGGTCCGCCGGGGAGCTGTTTTTT	CASSFSLAGGSAGELFF
TRBV6-6	TRBJ2-1	-	TRBD1	TGTGCCAGCAGTCCGTCGGACAGGCAAAGCGTCAATGAGCAGTTCTTC	CASSPSDRQSVNEQFF
TRBV11-2	TRBJ2-2	-	-	TGTGCCAGCAGCTTAGTTAGTAGCGGTTCCACCGGGGAGCTGTTTTTT	CASSLVSSGSTGELFF
TRBV7-2	TRBJ1-3	-	-	TGTGCCAGCAGCTTAGCAGGGGCAAACACCATATATTTT	CASSLAGANTIYF
TRBV30	TRBJ1-1	-	-	TGTGCCTGGAGTGTCTCGGCCCGCCGCGGGAAGGCTTTCTTT	CAWSVSARRGKAFF
TRBV6-1	TRBJ1-1	-	-	TGTGCCACCTCTAGACAGTGGAACACTGAAGCTTTCTTT	CATSRQWNTEAFF
TRBV27	TRBJ2-7	-	-	TGTGCCAGCAGTTCCCCAGGTGGGCCAAAAGGGTACGAGCAGTACTTC	CASSSPGGPKGYEQYF
TRBV11-2	TRBJ2-7	once	TRBD1	TGTGCCAGCAGCCCCCGGACAGGAGCGACCTACGAGCAGTACTTC	CASSPRTGATYEQYF
TRBV5-8	TRBJ1-2	-	-	TGTGCCAGCAGCTTTCAATACTATGGCTACACCTTC	CASSFQYYGYTF
TRBV11-2	TRBJ1-1	few	-	TGTGCCAGCGGCGGGGCGATGAACACTGAAGCTTTCTTT	CASGGAMNTEAFF
TRBV5-1	TRBJ2-2	-	-	TGCGCCAGCAGCCCCGGCGGCGCTTCCGGGGAGCTGTTTTTT	CASSPGGASGELFF
TRBV6-1	TRBJ2-2	-	TRBD2	TGTGCCAGCAGTCTCGGGACTAGTACCGGGGAGCTGTTTTTT	CASSLGTSTGELFF
TRBV6-6	TRBJ1-5	-	-	TGTGCCAGCAGTTACACTCAGGGGCAGCCCCAGCATTTT	CASSYTQGQPQHF
TRBV5-6	TRBJ1-4	-	TRBD1	TGTGCCAGCAGCGGGACAGCTGAAAAACTGTTTTTT	CASSGTAEKLFF
TRBV2	TRBJ2-1	-	-	TGTGCCAGCAATGGGGGTCCCGTCGAGGAGCAGTTCTTC	CASNGGPVEEQFF
TRBV19	TRBJ1-1	-	TRBD1	TGTGCCAGCCACGGACAGGGGGCGATCACTGAAGCTTTCTTT	CASHGQGAITEAFF
TRBV2	TRBJ2-1	-	-	TGTGCCAGCAGTGAACCGTTCAACACCGAGCAGTTCTTC	CASSEPFNTEQFF
TRBV21-1	TRBJ1-2	-	-	-	CASSYQCGTSNGYTF
TRBV7-9	TRBJ2-5	-	-	TGTGCCAGCAGCTTTACAGGTCGAGAGACCCAGTACTTC	CASSFTGRETQYF
TRBV19	TRBJ2-5	once	-	TGTGCCAGTCGGGGGCGGGTTCGAGAGACCCAGTACTTC	CASRGRVRETQYF
TRBV4-2	TRBJ1-1	-	TRBD1	TGTGCCAGCAGCCATCCGGGACAGGGTGATACTGAAGCTTTCTTT	CASSHPGQGDTEAFF
TRBV10-1	TRBJ1-2	-	TRBD1	TGCGCCAGCAGTGGAGGGGGCCCCGAGGACTATGGCTACACCTTC	CASSGGGPEDYGYTF
TRBV5-1	TRBJ2-1	-	TRBD1	TGCGCCAGCAGCCCTCGGGACAGGGGGTACTTTGAGCAGTTCTTC	CASSPRDRGYFEQFF
TRBV7-8	TRBJ2-3	-	-	TGTGCCAGCAGCTTACGACGGCAAGATACGCAGTATTTT	CASSLRRQDTQYF
TRBV5-4	TRBJ1-2	-	-	TGTGCCAGCAGCCGTGATGGAAACTATGGCTACACCTTC	CASSRDGNYGYTF